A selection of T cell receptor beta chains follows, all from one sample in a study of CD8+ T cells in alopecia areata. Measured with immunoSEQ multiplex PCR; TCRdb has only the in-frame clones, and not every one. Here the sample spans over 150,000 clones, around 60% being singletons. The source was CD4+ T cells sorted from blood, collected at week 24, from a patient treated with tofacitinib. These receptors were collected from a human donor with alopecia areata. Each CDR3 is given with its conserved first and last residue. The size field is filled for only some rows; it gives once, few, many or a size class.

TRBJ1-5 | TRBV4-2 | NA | CASSQTDSNQPQHF
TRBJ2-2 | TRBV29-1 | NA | CSADNTGELFF
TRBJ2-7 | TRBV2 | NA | CASSFDRPSWYF
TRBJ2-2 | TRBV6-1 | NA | CASSEIDGRRTGELFF
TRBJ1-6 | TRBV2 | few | CASISGGSNSPLHF
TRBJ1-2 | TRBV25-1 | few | CASSEEGPAIYGYTF
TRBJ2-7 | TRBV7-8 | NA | CASSLRSRRTLSF
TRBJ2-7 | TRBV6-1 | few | CASKEGTLYEQYF
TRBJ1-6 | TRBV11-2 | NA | CASSSWDRGPYNSPLHF
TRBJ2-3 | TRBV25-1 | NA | CASSEVGRGDTDTQYF
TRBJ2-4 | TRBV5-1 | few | CASSLEGGLAKNIQYF
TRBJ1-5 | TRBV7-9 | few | CASSMGGIHQPQHF
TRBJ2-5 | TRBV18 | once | CASSRQQETQYF
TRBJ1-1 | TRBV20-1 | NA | CSARDSPEAFF
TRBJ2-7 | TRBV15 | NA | CATSRDSGGFYYEQYF
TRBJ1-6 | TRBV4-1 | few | CASSRVQGSNSPLHF
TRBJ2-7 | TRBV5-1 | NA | CASSLRAGEPYEQYF
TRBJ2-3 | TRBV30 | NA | CAWSIRGADTQYF
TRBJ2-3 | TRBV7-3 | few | CASSLTGQDTQYF
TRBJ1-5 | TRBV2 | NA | CASSAQGSNQPQHF
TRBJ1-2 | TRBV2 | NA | CASSADHDGYTF
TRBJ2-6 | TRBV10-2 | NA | CASSDGNSGANVLTF
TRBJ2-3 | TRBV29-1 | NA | CSVEGSGGGLDTQYF
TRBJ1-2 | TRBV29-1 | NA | CSVDSGPNYGYTF
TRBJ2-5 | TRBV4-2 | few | CASSSPSGRETQYF
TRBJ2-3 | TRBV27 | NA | CASSSLLAGGSQDTQYF
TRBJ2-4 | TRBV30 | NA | CASSRVTKNIQYF
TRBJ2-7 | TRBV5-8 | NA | CASSFPEAEQYF
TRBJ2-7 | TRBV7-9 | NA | CASSLSGSGVSYEQYF
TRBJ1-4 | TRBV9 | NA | CASSKNRDTGKLFF
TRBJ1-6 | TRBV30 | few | CAWSLSGASSYNSPLHF
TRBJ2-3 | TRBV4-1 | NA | CASSHPQPPGADTQYF
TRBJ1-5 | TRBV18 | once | CASSQGYSNQPQHF
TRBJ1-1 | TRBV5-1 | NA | CASSRDRQYTEAFF
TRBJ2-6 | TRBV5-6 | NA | CASSLVPSGANVLTF
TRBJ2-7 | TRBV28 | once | CASSSGGGNSYEQYF